Included here is one T cell receptor beta chain sequence, with context. Its antigen is currently not known. Base-call qualities are not available, and no considerably larger clone is one nucleotide away. The entry originates in a study of T cells after yellow fever vaccination (dated by TCRdb to the late 2010s). The study in broad terms: Libraries from fractions with low cell numbers were prepared with the SMART-Seq v4 Ultra Low Input RNA kit. The cohort comprised two healthy male donors, one aged 18 to 30 and one aged 30 to 40 years. Blood was drawn at multiple timepoints before and after primary and secondary immunization, with bulk PBMC replicates and cell subsets isolated. Bulk TCR alpha and beta repertoires were sequenced longitudinally to track T-cell clones before and after primary and booster YFV17D yellow fever vaccination. Study-level results and caveats: Computational filtering was required because FACS-sorted repertoires could contain abundant contaminating clonotypes from the bulk population. A small share of clonotypes was detected in both CD4 and CD8 compartments, with the overlap likely arising from convergent recombination. Because only a couple of donors were included in the study, the extent to which the findings can be generalized is limited. After the booster, most of the clones that had expanded following primary vaccination were detected again (around 97% of CD4 and 80% to 90% of CD8), which suggests that memory was broadly maintained. Compared with the primary T-cell response, the secondary T-cell response was faster but weaker, reaching its peak on day 5 rather than on day 15.

Via the germline V gene, CDR1 is SGHRS and CDR2 YFSETQ. Trimming takes 0 bases from V and 0 bases from J, and the germline ends sit 7 bases apart. The CDR3 runs 15 residues from the cysteine to the phenylalanine. Just the 45-base CDR3 DNA is kept, in frame starting at base 1. Instrument used: Illumina NovaSeq 6000. Synthesis of TCR cDNA relied on 5'RACE template switching, a step that introduced a universal primer site along with unique molecular identifiers. Priming of cDNA synthesis was performed from both the TCR alpha and TCR beta constant segments. Library amplification involved two PCR steps, and the second step added sample barcodes and sequencing adapters. Sequencing of libraries was done on Illumina HiSeq 2500 (2x100 bp) or NovaSeq (2x150 bp). As for the original processing: Demultiplexing of reads and collapsing into UMI consensus sequences were performed with MIGEC, and V(D)J alignment was carried out with MiXCR. Using edgeR on replicate PBMC samples, clonotypes were called vaccine-responding if FDR was below 0.01 and the log2 fold change was above 5 up to day 15. Bulk clonotypes were assigned CD4 or CD8 identity according to which sequenced CD4 or CD8 repertoire held them at higher abundance. TCRdb cleaned the public reads at Q25 with fastp, built clones with MiXCR and kept in-frame beta chains. Every distinct CDR3 protein forms one entry, paired with its most common genes and DNA. These V and J calls derive from TCRdb rather than the authors' analysis. This sample is represented by roughly 400,000 distinct CDR3 sequences; over 15% of them were singletons. Around 17% of the sample belongs to the ten largest clones.

According to the study, the label for this sample's treatment or condition signals: live attenuated yellow fever vaccine strain. Two biological replicates of bulk PBMCs were collected at each blood-draw timepoint. A standard Ficoll-Paque protocol was used to isolate PBMCs from peripheral blood. RNA was extracted with TriZol from bulk PBMCs, CD4 and CD8 fractions, and dextramer-positive and dextramer-negative fractions. Sample: PBMCs, taken before the yellow fever booster vaccination. This clonotype was obtained from a man aged 18 to 29 who received the YFV17D yellow fever vaccine. Recombination linked TRBV5-1 to TRBJ2-4; no D segment can be confidently identified. The CDR3 is CASSLDFGAKNIQYF. DNA sequence: TGCGCCAGCAGCTTGGATTTTGGAGCCAAAAACATTCAGTACTTC.